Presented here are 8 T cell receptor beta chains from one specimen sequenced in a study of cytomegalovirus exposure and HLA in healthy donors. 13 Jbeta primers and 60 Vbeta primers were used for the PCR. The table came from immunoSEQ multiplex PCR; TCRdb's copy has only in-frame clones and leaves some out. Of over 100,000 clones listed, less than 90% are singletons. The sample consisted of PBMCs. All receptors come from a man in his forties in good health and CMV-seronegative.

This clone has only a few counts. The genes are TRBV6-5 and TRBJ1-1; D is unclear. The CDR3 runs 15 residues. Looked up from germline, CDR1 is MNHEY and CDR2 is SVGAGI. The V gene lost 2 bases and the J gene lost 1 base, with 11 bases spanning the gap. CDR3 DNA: TGTGCCAGCAGTTACCTTCCGGGAAGGAACACTGAAGCTTTCTTT. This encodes CASSYLPGRNTEAFF.

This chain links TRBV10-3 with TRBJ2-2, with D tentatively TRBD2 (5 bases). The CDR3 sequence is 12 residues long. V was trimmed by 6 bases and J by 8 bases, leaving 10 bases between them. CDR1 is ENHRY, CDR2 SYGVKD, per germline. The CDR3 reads CAISGPGGELFF. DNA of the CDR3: TGTGCCATCAGCGGCCCGGGGGGGGAGCTGTTTTTT.

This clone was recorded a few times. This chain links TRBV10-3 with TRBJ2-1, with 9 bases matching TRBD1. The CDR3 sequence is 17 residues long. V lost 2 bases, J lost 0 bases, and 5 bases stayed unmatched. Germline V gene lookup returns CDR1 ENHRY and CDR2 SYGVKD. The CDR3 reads CAISEAGQGRSYNEQFF. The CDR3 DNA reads TGTGCCATCAGTGAGGCTGGACAGGGGCGCTCCTACAATGAGCAGTTCTTC.

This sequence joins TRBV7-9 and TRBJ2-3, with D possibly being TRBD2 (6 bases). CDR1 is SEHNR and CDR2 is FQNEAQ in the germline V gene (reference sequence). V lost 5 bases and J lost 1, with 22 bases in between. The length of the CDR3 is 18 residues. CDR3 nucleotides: TGTGCCAGCAGCCCCCAACTAGCCTGGGGGTTAGGCACAGATACGCAGTATTTT. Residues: CASSPQLAWGLGTDTQYF.

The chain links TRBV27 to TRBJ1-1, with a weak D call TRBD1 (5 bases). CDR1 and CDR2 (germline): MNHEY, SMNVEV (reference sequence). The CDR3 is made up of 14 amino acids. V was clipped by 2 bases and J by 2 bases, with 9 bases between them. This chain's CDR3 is CASSLKGHNTEAFF. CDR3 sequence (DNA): TGTGCCAGCAGTTTAAAGGGGCACAACACTGAAGCTTTCTTT.

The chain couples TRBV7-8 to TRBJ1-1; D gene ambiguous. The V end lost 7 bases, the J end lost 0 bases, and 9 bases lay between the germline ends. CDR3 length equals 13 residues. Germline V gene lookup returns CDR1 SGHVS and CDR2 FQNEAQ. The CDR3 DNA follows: TGTGCCAGCACCGACACGCTGAACACTGAAGCTTTCTTT. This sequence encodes CASTDTLNTEAFF.

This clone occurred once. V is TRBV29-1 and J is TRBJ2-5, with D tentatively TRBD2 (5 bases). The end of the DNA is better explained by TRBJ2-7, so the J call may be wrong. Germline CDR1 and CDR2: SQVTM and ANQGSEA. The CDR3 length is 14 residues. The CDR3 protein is CSVGGWERSYEQYF. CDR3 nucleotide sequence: TGCAGCGTTGGAGGGTGGGAGAGGTCCTACGAGCAGTACTTC.

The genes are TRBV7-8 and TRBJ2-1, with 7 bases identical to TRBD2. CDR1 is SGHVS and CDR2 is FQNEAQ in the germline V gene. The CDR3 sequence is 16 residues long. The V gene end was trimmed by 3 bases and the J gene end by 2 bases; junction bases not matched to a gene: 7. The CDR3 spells CASSLRGISAYNEQFF. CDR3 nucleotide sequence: TGTGCCAGCAGCTTGCGGGGGATAAGCGCCTACAATGAGCAGTTCTTC.